These 12 T cell receptor beta chains came from one sample sequenced in a study of shared clonotypes between healthy human individuals. Only CD45RO-negative cells positively selected for CCR7 counted as naive CD8 cells, so terminally differentiated effector memory CD45RA+ cells were excluded. Only in-frame clones appear in the TCRdb table, and some are missing; sequencing was by immunoSEQ multiplex PCR. The table includes around 2,000,000 clones, just over 90% detected once. Source material: naive CD8+ T cells from PBMCs. The receptors stem from a man between 18 and 35 years old in good health. Some clones in this sample may be carry-over from other donors' samples.

The chain employs TRBV4-3 and TRBJ2-1, with D hard to call. The germline V gene has CDR1 LGHNA and CDR2 YSLEER. V was cut by 4 bases and J by 2 bases, with 12 bases left in between. The CDR3 consists of 15 residues. Here the CDR3 DNA reads TGCGCCAGCAGCCCTAGGTCGGCGGCCTACAATGAGCAGTTCTTC. This encodes CASSPRSAAYNEQFF.

The chain recombines TRBV2 with TRBJ1-1, with a weak D call TRBD1 (6 bases). V lost 7 bases to trimming and J lost 8 bases, with 29 bases between them. The germline CDR1 and CDR2 sequences are SNHLY and FYNNEI. This CDR3 region has 17 residues. The CDR3 DNA follows: TGTGCCAGCACCCCAAGGGGGGCTAGGATAGGTGAACCGGAAGCTTTCTTT. Protein: CASTPRGARIGEPEAFF.

This clone occurred a few times. The chain couples TRBV7-6 to TRBJ2-2, with D maybe TRBD1 (5 bases). The CDR3 covers 14 residues. Deletions cut 8 bases from V and 1 base from J, with 11 bases between. Per the germline V gene, CDR1 is SGHVS and CDR2 is FNYEAQ. CDR3: CASEARENTGELFF. The DNA for the CDR3 is TGTGCCAGCGAGGCCAGGGAGAACACCGGGGAGCTGTTTTTT.

The chain employs TRBV11-1 and TRBJ2-7; 7 nucleotides agree with TRBD1. The germline V gene has CDR1 SGHAT and CDR2 FQDESV (reference sequence). CDR3 length: 14 residues. J lost 5 bases, V lost 4 bases, and 8 bases had no gene match. CDR3 DNA: TGTGCCAGCAGCTACATTAAGGGGGCCAACGAGCAGTACTTC. Its protein product is CASSYIKGANEQYF.

This chain joins TRBV9 and TRBJ2-1, with no clear D. The germline V gene has CDR1 SGDLS and CDR2 YYNGEE. The length of the CDR3 is 18 residues. The V gene lost 4 bases and the J gene lost 4 bases, with 24 bases spanning the gap. CDR3 amino acids: CASSTSFKALNIYNEQFF. The CDR3 DNA is TGTGCCAGCAGCACCAGCTTTAAGGCGCTAAATATTTACAATGAGCAGTTCTTC.

The chain joins TRBV5-5 to TRBJ1-1, with a tentative D call TRBD1 (5 bases). V lost 4 bases to trimming and J lost 11 bases, with 18 bases between them. Germline loops: CDR1 SGHKS, CDR2 YYEKEE (reference sequence). This CDR3 has 13 amino acids. The CDR3 loop is CASSPGHGKMAFF. The CDR3 bases are TGTGCCAGCAGCCCCGGACACGGCAAGATGGCTTTCTTT.

As to this clone: Other DNA sequences in the same sample also yield this CDR3. The chain uses TRBV9 and TRBJ2-2; no clear D. The CDR3 is 14 amino acids. The V gene's germline CDR1 is SGDLS and CDR2 YYNGEE. V lost 0 bases and J lost 4, with 7 bases in between. The CDR3 loop reads CASSVGRRTGELFF. The CDR3 DNA follows: TGTGCCAGCAGCGTAGGTAGGCGCACCGGGGAGCTGTTTTTT.

This sequence joins TRBV6-1 and TRBJ2-3; D remains unclear. The germline V and J ends were trimmed by 8 bases and 6 bases, with 12 bases remaining between them. Germline V gene data show CDR1 as MNHNS and CDR2 as SASEGT. The CDR3 totals 12 residues. The CDR3 region has the DNA TGTGCCAGCGAGTCTCTCGGGGATACGCAGTATTTT. Translation gives CASESLGDTQYF.

The sample holds one count of this clone. The rearrangement joins TRBV11-2 to TRBJ2-3; 7 bases match TRBD2. The CDR3 loop spans 17 amino acids. V trimming: 0 bases; J trimming: 2 bases; junction bases outside the gene matches: 8. The V gene's germline CDR1 is SGHAT and CDR2 FQNNGV. This chain's CDR3 is CASSLDTGGEDTDTQYF. CDR3 nucleotides: TGTGCCAGCAGCTTAGATACGGGGGGTGAGGACACAGATACGCAGTATTTT.

This chain uses TRBV28 with TRBJ1-2; 9 bases fit TRBD1. The germline CDR1 and CDR2 sequences are MDHEN and SYDVKM. This CDR3 region has 14 residues. V dropped 1 base and J dropped 7; count of bases not matched to a gene: 4. CDR3 nucleotide sequence: TGTGCCAGCAGTTTATTACGACAGGGGGGTGGCTACACCTTC. Encoded protein: CASSLLRQGGGYTF.

The V and J genes are TRBV11-2 and TRBJ2-3; 8 bases are shared with TRBD1. The CDR3 is made up of 15 amino acids. Trimming removed 1 base from V and 5 bases from J; junction bases left unmatched: 5. CDR1 is SGHAT and CDR2 is FQNNGV in the germline V gene. DNA of the CDR3: TGTGCCAGCAGCTTAGGCAGGGGGCGCGGAGATACGCAGTATTTT. It translates to CASSLGRGRGDTQYF. The complete variable domain, with remaining parts taken from reference TRBV11-2 and TRBJ2-3, reads EAGVAQSPRYKIIEKRQSVAFWCNPISGHATLYWYQQILGQGPKLLIQFQNNGVVDDSQLPKDRFSAERLKGVDSTLKIQPAKLEDSAVYLCASSLGRGRGDTQYFGPGTRLTVL.

The CDR3 region is CASSPTESYEQYF. The CDR3 DNA follows: TGTGCCAGTAGTCCCACAGAGTCCTACGAGCAGTACTTC. The V and J genes are TRBV19 and TRBJ2-7; no definite D call. CDR3 size: 13 residues. Trimming cost V 5 bases and J 1 base, with 9 bases left between them. From germline, CDR1 is LNHDA and CDR2 SQIVND (reference sequence). The whole variable domain, remainder taken from reference TRBV19 and TRBJ2-7, is DGGITQSPKYLFRKEGQNVTLSCEQNLNHDAMYWYRQDPGQGLRLIYYSQIVNDFQKGDIAEGYSVSREKKESFPLTVTSAQKNPTAFYLCASSPTESYEQYFGPGTRLTVT.